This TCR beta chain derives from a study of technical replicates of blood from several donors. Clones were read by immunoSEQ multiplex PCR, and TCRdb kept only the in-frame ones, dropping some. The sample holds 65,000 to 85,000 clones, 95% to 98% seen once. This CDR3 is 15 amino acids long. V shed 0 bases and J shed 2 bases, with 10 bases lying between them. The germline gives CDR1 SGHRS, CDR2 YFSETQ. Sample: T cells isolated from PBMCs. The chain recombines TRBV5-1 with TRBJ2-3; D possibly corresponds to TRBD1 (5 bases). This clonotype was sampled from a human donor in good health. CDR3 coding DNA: TGCGCCAGCAGCTTGGTGCAGGGAAACACAGATACGCAGTATTTT. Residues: CASSLVQGNTDTQYF.